This entry is about one TCR beta chain. Sequencing was performed with immunoSEQ multiplex PCR; in TCRdb, only in-frame clones are kept and a portion is missing. Of 1.5 million to 2.5 million clones in the sample, over 85% were seen once. The CDR3 loop spans 15 amino acids. Trimming left V 4 bases short and J 2 bases short, with 15 bases between. Germline V gene lookup returns CDR1 LGHNA and CDR2 YSLEER. The sample comes from a study of shared clonotypes between healthy human individuals. Naive CD8 cells were CD45RO-negative, positively selected for CCR7, excluding terminally differentiated effector memory CD45RA+ cells.

The specimen sequenced was naive CD8+ T cells sorted from blood. The genes are TRBV4-3 and TRBJ2-7, with D unclear. This receptor was obtained from a man aged 18-30 years in good health. The CDR3 reads CASSPGGEMPYEQYF. The CDR3 bases are TGCGCCAGCAGCCCTGGCGGAGAAATGCCCTACGAGCAGTACTTC.